This TCR beta chain was profiled in a study of T-cell reconstitution after alpha-beta-depleted transplantation in children. In its sample, this clonotype was seen once. During its preparation, the TCRbeta library received unique molecular identifiers. MiXCR was run by TCRdb on the PCR reads, yielding one entry per CDR3 protein. The data hold 60,000 to 85,000 distinct CDR3 sequences, with over 15% observed a single time. The length of the CDR3 is 15 residues. The germline V gene encodes CDR1 KGHDR and CDR2 SFDVKD. The ends lost 4 bases at V and 4 bases at J; junction bases unmatched: 7. This sequence joins TRBV24-1 and TRBJ2-3; 7 positions match TRBD1. The material sequenced was PBMCs, mostly from graft donor cells, taken 360 days after TCRalphabeta/CD19-depleted stem cell transplant. The receptor was isolated from a male patient aged 2-15 years who had a stem cell transplant for acute lymphoblastic leukemia, so the T cells may come from the graft donor. The DNA for the CDR3 is TGTGCCACCAGTGACAGGACAGGCCCTCCAGATACGCAGTATTTT. It is translated as CATSDRTGPPDTQYF.